This paragraph covers one T cell receptor (beta chain) sequence. The data derive from a study of blood T cell repertoires in COVID-19. On the study more broadly: The United States, Italy and Spain supplied acute and convalescent COVID-19 samples. T cells, B-cell-depleted T cells, or PBMCs supplied cDNA or gDNA.

The CDR3 spans 13 residues. Trimming shortened V by 6 bases and J by 3 bases, and 12 bases separated the two germline ends. The germline V gene encodes CDR1 MNHEY and CDR2 SVGAGI. In the original processing: Amplification of reference gene primers was used by the study to estimate nucleated cell counts. The repertoire was sequenced with immunoSEQ multiplex PCR; TCRdb's copy has only in-frame clones and lacks some. The V and J calls and clone size were taken over from that table, and D and trimming were inferred from the DNA. In the table there are more than 70,000 clones, around 84% of which are singletons.

Input material: peripheral blood. The rearrangement joins TRBV6-5 to TRBJ2-7; possibly TRBD2 for D (7 bases). The source of this sequence is a woman of 80 years or more in a cohort sampled during active or convalescent COVID-19. The CDR3 loop is CASRRGGVYEQYF. Written as DNA, the CDR3 is TGTGCCAGCAGACGAGGGGGGGTCTACGAGCAGTACTTC.